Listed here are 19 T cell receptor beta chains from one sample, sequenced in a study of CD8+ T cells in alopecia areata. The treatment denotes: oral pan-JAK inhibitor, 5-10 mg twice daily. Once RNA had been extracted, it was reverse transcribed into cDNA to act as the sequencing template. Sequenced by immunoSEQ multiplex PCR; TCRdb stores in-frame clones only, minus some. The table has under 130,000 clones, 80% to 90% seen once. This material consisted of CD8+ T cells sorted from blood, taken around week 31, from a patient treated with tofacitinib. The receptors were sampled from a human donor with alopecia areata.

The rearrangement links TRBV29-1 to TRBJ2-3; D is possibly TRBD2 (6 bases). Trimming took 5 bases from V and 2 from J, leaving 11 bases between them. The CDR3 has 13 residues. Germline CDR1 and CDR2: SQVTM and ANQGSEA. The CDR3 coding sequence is TGCAGCGTTTGGAGGGCCTCCACAGATACGCAGTATTTT. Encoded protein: CSVWRASTDTQYF.

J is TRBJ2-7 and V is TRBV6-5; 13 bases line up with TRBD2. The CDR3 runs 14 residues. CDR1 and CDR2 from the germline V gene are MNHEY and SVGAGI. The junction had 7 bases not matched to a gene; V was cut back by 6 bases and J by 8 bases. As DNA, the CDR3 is TGTGCCAGCAGACCCGGGACTAGCGGGAATCAGCAGTACTTC. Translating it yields CASRPGTSGNQQYF.

As DNA, the CDR3 is TGTGCCAGCAGCTTAGTTACAGGGGCCGAGCAGTACTTC. Translated: CASSLVTGAEQYF. This chain uses TRBV7-8 with TRBJ2-7; TRBD1 aligns across 7 bases. The germline V gene has CDR1 SGHVS and CDR2 FQNEAQ. The CDR3 covers 13 residues. The junction had 3 bases not matched to a gene; V was cut back by 1 base and J by 6 bases. Looking up the rest from reference TRBV7-8 and TRBJ2-7 gives the full variable domain: GAGVSQSPRYKVAKRGQDVALRCDPISGHVSLFWYQQALGQGPEFLTYFQNEAQLDKSGLPSDRFFAERPEGSVSTLKIQRTQQEDSAVYLCASSLVTGAEQYFGPGTRLTVT.

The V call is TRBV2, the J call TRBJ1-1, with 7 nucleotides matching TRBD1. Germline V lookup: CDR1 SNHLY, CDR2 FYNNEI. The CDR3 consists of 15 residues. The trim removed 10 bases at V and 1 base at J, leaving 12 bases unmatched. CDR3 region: CATRQGESGNTEAFF. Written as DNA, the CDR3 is TGTGCCACTAGACAGGGCGAAAGCGGGAACACTGAAGCTTTCTTT.

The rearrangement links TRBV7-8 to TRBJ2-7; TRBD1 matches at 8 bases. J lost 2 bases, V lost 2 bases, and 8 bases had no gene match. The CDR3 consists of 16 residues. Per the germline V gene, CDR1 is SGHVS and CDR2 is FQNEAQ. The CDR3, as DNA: TGTGCCAGCAGCTTACGCGGGACAGGTGAACCCTACGAGCAGTACTTC. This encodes CASSLRGTGEPYEQYF.

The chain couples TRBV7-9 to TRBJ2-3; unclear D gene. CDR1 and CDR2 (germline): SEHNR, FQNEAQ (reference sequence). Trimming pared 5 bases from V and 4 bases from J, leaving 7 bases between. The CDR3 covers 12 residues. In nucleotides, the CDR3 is TGTGCCAGCAGCCCCACACCAGATACGCAGTATTTT. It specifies CASSPTPDTQYF. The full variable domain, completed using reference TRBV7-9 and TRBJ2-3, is DTGVSQNPRHKITKRGQNVTFRCDPISEHNRLYWYRQTLGQGPEFLTYFQNEAQLEKSRLLSDRFSAERPKGSFSTLEIQRTEQGDSAMYLCASSPTPDTQYFGPGTRLTVL.

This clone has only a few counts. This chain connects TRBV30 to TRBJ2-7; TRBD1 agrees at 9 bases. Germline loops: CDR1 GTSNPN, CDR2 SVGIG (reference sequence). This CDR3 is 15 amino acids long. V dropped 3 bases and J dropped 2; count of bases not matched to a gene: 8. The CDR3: CAWSDRTGAPYEQYF. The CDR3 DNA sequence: TGTGCCTGGAGCGACAGGACAGGGGCGCCCTACGAGCAGTACTTC.

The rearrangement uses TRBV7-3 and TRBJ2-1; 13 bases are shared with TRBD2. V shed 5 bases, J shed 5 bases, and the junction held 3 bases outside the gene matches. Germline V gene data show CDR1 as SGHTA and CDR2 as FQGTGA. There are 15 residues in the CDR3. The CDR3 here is CASSLGTSGDNEQFF. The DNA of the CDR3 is TGTGCCAGCAGCCTAGGGACTAGCGGGGACAATGAGCAGTTCTTC.

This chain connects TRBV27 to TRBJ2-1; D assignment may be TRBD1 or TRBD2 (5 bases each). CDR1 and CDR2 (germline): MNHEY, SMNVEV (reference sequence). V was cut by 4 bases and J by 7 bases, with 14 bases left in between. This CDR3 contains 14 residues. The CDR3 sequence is CASSWGKGSNEQFF. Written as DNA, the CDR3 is TGTGCCAGCAGTTGGGGGAAGGGTTCAAATGAGCAGTTCTTC.

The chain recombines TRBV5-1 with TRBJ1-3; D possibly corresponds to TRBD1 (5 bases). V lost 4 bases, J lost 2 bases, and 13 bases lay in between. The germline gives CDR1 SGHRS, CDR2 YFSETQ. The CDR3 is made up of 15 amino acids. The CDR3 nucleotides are TGCGCCAGCAGCCATCCAGGGAGCACTGGAAACACCATATATTTT. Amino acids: CASSHPGSTGNTIYF.

Here the CDR3 reads CASSPNLGDEQFF. In DNA form, the CDR3 reads TGTGCCAGCAGCCCTAACCTAGGGGATGAGCAGTTCTTC. The chain combines TRBV7-8 with TRBJ2-1; perhaps TRBD1 as D (5 bases). V lost 5 bases to trimming and J lost 8 bases, with 13 bases between them. CDR3 length equals 13 residues. CDR1 is SGHVS and CDR2 is FQNEAQ in the germline V gene.

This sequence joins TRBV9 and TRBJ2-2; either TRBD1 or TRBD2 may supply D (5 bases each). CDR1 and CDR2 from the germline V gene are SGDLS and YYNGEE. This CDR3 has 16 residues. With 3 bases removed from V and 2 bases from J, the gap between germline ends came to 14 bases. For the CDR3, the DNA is TGTGCCAGCAGCGAGGCCGGGACCGGAAACACCGGGGAGCTGTTTTTT. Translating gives CASSEAGTGNTGELFF.

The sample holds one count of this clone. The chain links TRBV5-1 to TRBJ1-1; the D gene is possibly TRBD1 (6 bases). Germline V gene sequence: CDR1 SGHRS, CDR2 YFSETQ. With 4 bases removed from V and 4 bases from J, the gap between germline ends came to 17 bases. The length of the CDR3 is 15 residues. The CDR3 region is CASSPKQGLITEAFF. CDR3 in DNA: TGCGCCAGCAGCCCAAAACAGGGTCTGATCACTGAAGCTTTCTTT.

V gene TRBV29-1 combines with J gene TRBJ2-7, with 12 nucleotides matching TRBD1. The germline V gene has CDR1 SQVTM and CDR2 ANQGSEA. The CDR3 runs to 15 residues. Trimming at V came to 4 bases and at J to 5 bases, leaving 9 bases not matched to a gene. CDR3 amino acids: CSVARRDRGQHEQYF. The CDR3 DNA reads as TGCAGCGTTGCCCGCCGGGACAGGGGGCAGCACGAGCAGTACTTC.

This CDR3 is CASSLPGRQPYF. Written as DNA, the CDR3 is TGCGCCAGCAGCCTCCCCGGGCGCCAACCGTACTTC. This chain links TRBV4-1 with TRBJ2-5, with D uncertain. Trimming shortened V by 4 bases and J by 13 bases, and 16 bases separated the two germline ends. This CDR3 region has 12 residues. The germline V gene encodes CDR1 MGHRA and CDR2 YSYEKL.

Written as DNA, the CDR3 is TGCAGCGTTGACCCGGGGGCCAATGAGCAGTTCTTC. Translated, it gives CSVDPGANEQFF. The V gene is TRBV29-1, the J gene TRBJ2-1; D could derive from TRBD1 or TRBD2 (6 bases each). The germline V and J ends were trimmed by 3 bases and 6 bases, with 9 bases remaining between them. This CDR3 comprises 12 residues. The V gene's germline CDR1 is SQVTM and CDR2 ANQGSEA.

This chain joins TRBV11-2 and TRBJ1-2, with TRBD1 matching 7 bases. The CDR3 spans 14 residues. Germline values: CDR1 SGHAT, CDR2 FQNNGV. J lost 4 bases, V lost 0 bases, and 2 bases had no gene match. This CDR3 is CASSLETGPYGYTF. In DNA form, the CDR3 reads TGTGCCAGCAGCTTAGAGACAGGGCCCTATGGCTACACCTTC.

CDR3 nucleotide sequence: TGTGCCAGCAGCCAATCCCGGGGGGTAGCGGGGTCCTACGAGCAGTACTTC. Its protein product is CASSQSRGVAGSYEQYF. The J gene is TRBJ2-7, the V gene TRBV7-8, with 8 bases that match TRBD2. The CDR3 contains 17 residues. V lost 5 bases to trimming and J lost 1 base; unmatched junction nucleotides: 13. CDR1 is SGHVS and CDR2 is FQNEAQ in the germline V gene.

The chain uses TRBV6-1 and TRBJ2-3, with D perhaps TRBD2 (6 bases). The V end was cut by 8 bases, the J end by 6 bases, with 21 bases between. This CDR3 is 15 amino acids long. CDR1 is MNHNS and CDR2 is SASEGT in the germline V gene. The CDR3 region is CASARSGSGYDTQYF. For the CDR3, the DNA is TGTGCCAGCGCTAGGAGCGGGTCAGGCTATGATACGCAGTATTTT.